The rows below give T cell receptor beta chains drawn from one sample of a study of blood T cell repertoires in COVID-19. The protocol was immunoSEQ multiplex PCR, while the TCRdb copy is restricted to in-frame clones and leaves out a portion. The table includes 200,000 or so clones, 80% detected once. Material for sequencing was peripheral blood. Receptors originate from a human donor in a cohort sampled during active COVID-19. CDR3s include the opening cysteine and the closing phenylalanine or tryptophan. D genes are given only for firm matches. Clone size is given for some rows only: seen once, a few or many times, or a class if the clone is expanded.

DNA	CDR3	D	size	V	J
TGTGCCACCAGTGATTTGTCGGGACAGCCTTCGGGGGGCAATCAGCCCCAGCATTTT	CATSDLSGQPSGGNQPQHF	TRBD1	NA	TRBV24-1	TRBJ1-5
TGCGCCAGCAGCCAAAAGACAGGGCGCACAGATACGCAGTATTTT	CASSQKTGRTDTQYF	TRBD1	once	TRBV4-1	TRBJ2-3
TGCGCCAGCAGCCAAGACAGTGCAACTAATGAAAAACTGTTTTTT	CASSQDSATNEKLFF	NA	NA	TRBV4-3	TRBJ1-4
TGTGCCTTACTGACTAGCGGGGTTTATTATGGCGAGCAGTACTTC	CALLTSGVYYGEQYF	TRBD2	NA	TRBV30	TRBJ2-7
TGCGCCAGCAGCTCGGGCGGGAGGTACACAGATACGCAGTATTTT	CASSSGGRYTDTQYF	TRBD2	NA	TRBV5-1	TRBJ2-3
TGTGCCAGCAGTCCGTTCCCGGGACAGGGGAAAGGCGGTACTAACTATGGCTACACCTTC	CASSPFPGQGKGGTNYGYTF	TRBD1	NA	TRBV27	TRBJ1-2
TGTGCCAGCAGTGGCCGACTAGCGGCCTCCTACAATGAGCAGTTCTTC	CASSGRLAASYNEQFF	TRBD2	NA	TRBV6-1	TRBJ2-1
TGTGCCAGCACCTCCGGCCGGGGTTACGCCTTC	CASTSGRGYAF	NA	once	TRBV28	TRBJ1-2
TGTGCCAGCAGCGGCAACAGGGGGTTTCAGCCCCAGCATTTT	CASSGNRGFQPQHF	TRBD1	NA	TRBV7-2	TRBJ1-5
TGTGCCAGCATCGCTTACCGGGGAAGAGGGGCCAACGTCCTGACTTTC	CASIAYRGRGANVLTF	NA	NA	TRBV28	TRBJ2-6
TGTGCCAGTAGTTCCACAGGGGGCGTCACTGAAGCTTTCTTT	CASSSTGGVTEAFF	TRBD1	NA	TRBV19	TRBJ1-1
TGTGCCAGCAGTGCAACCCCAGTTTGGGGCTACACCTTC	CASSATPVWGYTF	NA	NA	TRBV25-1	TRBJ1-2
TGTGCCAGCAGCAAAGGGGGCTCTAGCAATCAGCCCCAGCATTTT	CASSKGGSSNQPQHF	NA	NA	TRBV21-1	TRBJ1-5
TGCAGCGTTGAAAAAGGGGCAGGGTTGAGCCCAGATACGCAGTATTTT	CSVEKGAGLSPDTQYF	NA	NA	TRBV29-1	TRBJ2-3
TGCAGCGTTGATACGGGACGGAGGGGAAGCTCTGGGGCCAACGTCCTGACTTTC	CSVDTGRRGSSGANVLTF	NA	NA	TRBV29-1	TRBJ2-6
TGTGCCAGCAGCTTATCGCGGTTGAGCTCCTACGAGCAGTACTTC	CASSLSRLSSYEQYF	NA	once	TRBV7-2	TRBJ2-7
TGTGCCAGCAGGATGACTAGTTCCGAGACCCAGTACTTC	CASRMTSSETQYF	NA	NA	TRBV28	TRBJ2-5
TGTGCCAGCAGTTTATTAGCGGGCATAGCCAAAAACATTCAGTACTTC	CASSLLAGIAKNIQYF	TRBD2	NA	TRBV27	TRBJ2-4
TGTGCCAGCAGCGTAGCCCGGGACACCCCGCTCGAGCAGTACTTC	CASSVARDTPLEQYF	NA	NA	TRBV9	TRBJ2-7
TGTGCCAGCAGTGACTCGATCGGGGGGGCCGTATTTGGCTACACCTTC	CASSDSIGGAVFGYTF	NA	once	TRBV6-4	TRBJ1-2
TGTGCCAGCAGTTTCGGAGGGGACACTGAAGCTTTCTTT	CASSFGGDTEAFF	NA	NA	TRBV12-3/TRBV12-4	TRBJ1-1
TGTGCCAGCTCAGATGGGACAACTTCCTACGAGCAGTACTTC	CASSDGTTSYEQYF	NA	once	TRBV18	TRBJ2-7
TGTGCCAGCAGCGTAGGAGTAGCGGGAGGCGAGCAGTTCTTC	CASSVGVAGGEQFF	TRBD2	few	TRBV9	TRBJ2-1
TGTGCCAGCAGCTTAGAGGGACAGACCTACGAGCAGTACTTC	CASSLEGQTYEQYF	TRBD1	NA	TRBV11-3	TRBJ2-7
TGTGCCAGCAGCCACGAGGGGGCCACTAATGAAAAACTGTTTTTT	CASSHEGATNEKLFF	TRBD1	NA	TRBV6-5	TRBJ1-4
TGTGCCAGCAGTGATAGCGGGAGGGCCTACAATGAGCAGTTCTTC	CASSDSGRAYNEQFF	TRBD2	NA	TRBV2	TRBJ2-1
TGCGCCAGCAGCCGCGGACTAGCGGGAGAGTACACAGATACGCAGTATTTT	CASSRGLAGEYTDTQYF	TRBD2	NA	TRBV4-1	TRBJ2-3
TGTGCCAGCAGCTTATTTGGGGGCGCTGGACTTGGCACAGATACGCAGTATTTT	CASSLFGGAGLGTDTQYF	NA	once	TRBV7-8	TRBJ2-3
TGTGCCAGCAGCCTACTAGACAATGAGCAGTTCTTC	CASSLLDNEQFF	NA	NA	TRBV12-3/TRBV12-4	TRBJ2-1
TGTGCCAGCAGCCCCTTAGCGGGAAGGAGCGCCGGGGAGCTGTTTTTT	CASSPLAGRSAGELFF	TRBD2	NA	TRBV4-2	TRBJ2-2
TGCGCCAGCAGTGCGACAGGGGGCATGAACACTGAAGCTTTCTTT	CASSATGGMNTEAFF	TRBD1	once	TRBV10-2	TRBJ1-1
TGTGCCAGCAGCCCCGGCAGGGGATCCTACGAGCAGTACTTC	CASSPGRGSYEQYF	NA	NA	TRBV6-2/TRBV6-3	TRBJ2-7
TGTGCCAGCAGTGGCCCGAGGACAGGGACCGATGGCTACACCTTC	CASSGPRTGTDGYTF	TRBD1	few	TRBV2	TRBJ1-2
TGCGCCCCCCCCGTAGCGGGGGGCCTAGCGGGGTTCTACGAGCAGTACTTC	CAPPVAGGLAGFYEQYF	TRBD2	NA	TRBV9	TRBJ2-7
TGTGCCAGCCTCCGGGACAGCAATTCACCCCTCCACTTT	CASLRDSNSPLHF	TRBD1	NA	TRBV5-6	TRBJ1-6
TGCGCCAGCAGCTTGGGCAGGGTCCACACCGGGGAGCTGTTTTTT	CASSLGRVHTGELFF	NA	NA	TRBV5-1	TRBJ2-2
TGTGCCAGCAGCTTAGATCCCGGACTGGATGGCAATCAGCCCCAGCATTTT	CASSLDPGLDGNQPQHF	NA	NA	TRBV11-2	TRBJ1-5
TGTGCCAGCAGCCAGGGGGGGACTAGCGGTCTCTACGAGCAGTACTTC	CASSQGGTSGLYEQYF	TRBD2	NA	TRBV7-2	TRBJ2-7
TGTGCCACCAGTGGGTACAGGGTTAACACCGGGGAGCTGTTTTTT	CATSGYRVNTGELFF	NA	NA	TRBV24-1	TRBJ2-2
TGTGCCAGCAGCCTGGGGACAGTTCCCCCCTACGAGCAGTACTTC	CASSLGTVPPYEQYF	TRBD1	NA	TRBV7-2	TRBJ2-7
TGTGCCAGCAGTGAAGTTTGGGGACAGGTCTACGAGCAGTACTTC	CASSEVWGQVYEQYF	TRBD1	NA	TRBV2	TRBJ2-7
TGCGCCAGCAGCCAAGAAAGACTAGCGGGAGGCCCAGATACGCAGTATTTT	CASSQERLAGGPDTQYF	TRBD2	NA	TRBV4-3	TRBJ2-3
TGTGCCAGCAGCGTAGACGCACTCCGTTCGACCTACAATGAGCAGTTCTTC	CASSVDALRSTYNEQFF	NA	few	TRBV9	TRBJ2-1
TGTGCCAGTAGTATCGGGGGACTCGGGGCCAACGTCCTGACTTTC	CASSIGGLGANVLTF	NA	once	TRBV19	TRBJ2-6
TGTGCCAGCAGTGAATGGGCGGGTCGGGGCTACGAGCAGTACTTC	CASSEWAGRGYEQYF	NA	NA	TRBV25-1	TRBJ2-7
TGTGCCAGCAGCGCCCAGGGGGTTATGAACACTGAAGCTTTCTTT	CASSAQGVMNTEAFF	TRBD1	once	TRBV7-8	TRBJ1-1
TGCGCCAGCAGCCAGCCCGGACAGAAACGAACTGAAGCTTTCTTT	CASSQPGQKRTEAFF	NA	NA	TRBV4-1	TRBJ1-1
TGTGCCAGCAGCTTAGAAAGCGGGAGTCCCTACGAGCAGTACTTC	CASSLESGSPYEQYF	TRBD2	once	TRBV7-8	TRBJ2-7
TGTGCCAGCAGCCATCCTTTGAATCAGCCCCAGCATTTT	CASSHPLNQPQHF	NA	NA	TRBV4-2	TRBJ1-5
TGTGCCACCAGTGATTCCCGGCATGGAGGGGTCGATGGCTACACCTTC	CATSDSRHGGVDGYTF	NA	NA	TRBV24-1	TRBJ1-2
TGTGCCTGGAGCCCGACTTGGAACACCGGGGAGCTGTTTTTT	CAWSPTWNTGELFF	NA	NA	TRBV30	TRBJ2-2
TGTGCCAGCAGCCAAGAGGGGGACAGAACAGATACGCAGTATTTT	CASSQEGDRTDTQYF	TRBD1	NA	TRBV3-1/TRBV3-2	TRBJ2-3
TGTGCCTGGAGACTGCCTGGCTCTGGAAACACCATATATTTT	CAWRLPGSGNTIYF	NA	NA	TRBV30	TRBJ1-3
TGCAGCACCCGCAGGGGGGAGTATACCGAGCAGTACTTC	CSTRRGEYTEQYF	NA	NA	TRBV29-1	TRBJ2-7